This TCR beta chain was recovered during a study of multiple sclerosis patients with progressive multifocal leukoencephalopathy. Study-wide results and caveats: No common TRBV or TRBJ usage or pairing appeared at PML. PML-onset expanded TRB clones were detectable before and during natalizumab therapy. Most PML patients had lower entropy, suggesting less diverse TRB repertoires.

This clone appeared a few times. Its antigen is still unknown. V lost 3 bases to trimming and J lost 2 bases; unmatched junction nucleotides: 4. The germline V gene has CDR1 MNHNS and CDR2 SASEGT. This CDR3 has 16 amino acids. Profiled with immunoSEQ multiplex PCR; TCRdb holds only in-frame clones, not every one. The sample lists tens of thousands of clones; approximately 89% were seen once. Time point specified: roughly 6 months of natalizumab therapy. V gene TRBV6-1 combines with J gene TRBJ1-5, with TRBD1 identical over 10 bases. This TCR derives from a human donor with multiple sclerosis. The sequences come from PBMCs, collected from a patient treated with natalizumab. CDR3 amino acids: CASSERTGGGNQPQHF. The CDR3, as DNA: TGTGCCAGCAGTGAGCGGACAGGGGGTGGCAATCAGCCCCAGCATTTT.